The sequence of this T cell receptor beta chain was determined in a study of CD8+ T cells in alopecia areata. Study findings and constraints: Researchers reported that TCR sharing among patients proved less clear than in mice, possibly HLA-linked.

Extracted from the samples, RNA was reverse transcribed into cDNA to serve as the sequencing template. Sequenced by immunoSEQ multiplex PCR; TCRdb stores in-frame clones only, minus some. The table includes about 110,000 clones, around 55% detected once. With respect to this clone: Antigen unknown.

The sample comprised CD8+ T cells sorted from blood. The sequence came from a human donor in good health.

CDR3 loop: CASSLGWETQYF. The CDR3 nucleotides read TGTGCCAGCAGTTTGGGATGGGAGACCCAGTACTTC. The chain employs TRBV27 and TRBJ2-5, with D unresolved. This CDR3 is 12 amino acids long. CDR1 and CDR2 (germline): MNHEY, SMNVEV (reference sequence). Trimming took off 3 bases at V and 5 bases at J, with 7 bases between the two ends.